This T cell receptor (beta chain) stems from a study of CD8+ T cells in alopecia areata. As for the study in general: Treated patients took oral tofacitinib at 5 to 10 mg twice daily. Severity in treated patients was scored by percentage of scalp area affected.

V gave up 2 bases and J gave up 3 bases; unmatched junction bases: 4. CDR3 size: 15 residues. Germline loops: CDR1 SGDLS, CDR2 YYNGEE. Concerning this clone: Its antigen remains unidentified.

Treatment of the sample: oral pan-JAK inhibitor, 5-10 mg twice daily. Those with alopecia areata gave lesional scalp punch biopsies and peripheral blood. Sequencing relied on a cDNA template that was reverse transcribed from extracted RNA. Measured with immunoSEQ multiplex PCR; TCRdb has only the in-frame clones, and not every one. The table includes 200,000 to 250,000 clones, around three fifths detected once. Study-level findings and limits: Numerous clones, expanded in lesions, remained in scalp and blood during tofacitinib.

Sequenced here: CD4+ T cells sorted from blood, sampled at week 4, from a patient treated with tofacitinib. The TCR was taken from a human donor with alopecia areata. The chain employs TRBV9 and TRBJ2-7, with 11 nucleotides matching TRBD1. CDR3: CASSVAGTGGYEQYF. CDR3 nucleotides: TGTGCCAGCAGCGTGGCCGGGACAGGGGGCTACGAGCAGTACTTC.